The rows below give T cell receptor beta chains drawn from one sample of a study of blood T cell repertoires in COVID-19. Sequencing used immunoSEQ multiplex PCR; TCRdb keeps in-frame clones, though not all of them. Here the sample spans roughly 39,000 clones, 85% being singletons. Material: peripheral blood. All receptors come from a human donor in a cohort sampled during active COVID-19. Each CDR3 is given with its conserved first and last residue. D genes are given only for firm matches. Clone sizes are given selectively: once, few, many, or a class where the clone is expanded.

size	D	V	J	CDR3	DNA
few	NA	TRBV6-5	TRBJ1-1	CASIERGSTEAFF	TGTGCCAGCATAGAAAGGGGAAGCACTGAAGCTTTCTTT
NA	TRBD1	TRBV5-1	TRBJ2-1	CASSFSGQGGNEQFF	TGCGCCAGCAGCTTTTCGGGACAGGGTGGCAATGAGCAGTTCTTC
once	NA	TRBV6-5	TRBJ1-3	CASRPQGLPGNTIYF	TGTGCCAGCAGACCCCAGGGACTCCCGGGAAACACCATATATTTT
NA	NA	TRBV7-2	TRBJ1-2	CASSSRGARGYTF	TGTGCCAGCAGCTCGCGGGGGGCGCGAGGCTACACCTTC
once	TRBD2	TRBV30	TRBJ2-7	CAWAGGPSGGREQYF	TGTGCCTGGGCCGGGGGGCCTAGCGGGGGCCGAGAGCAGTACTTC
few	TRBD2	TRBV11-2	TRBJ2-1	CASSLGTSGPFLYNEQFF	TGTGCCAGCAGCTTAGGGACTAGCGGACCATTTTTATACAATGAGCAGTTCTTC
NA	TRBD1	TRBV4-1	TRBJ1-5	CASSQDGTEYQPQHF	TGCGCCAGCAGCCAAGACGGGACAGAATATCAGCCCCAGCATTTT
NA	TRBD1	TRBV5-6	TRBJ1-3	CASSFQGAAGNTIYF	TGTGCCAGCAGCTTCCAGGGGGCTGCTGGAAACACCATATATTTT
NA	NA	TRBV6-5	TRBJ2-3	CASSPRIGDTQYF	TGTGCCAGCAGCCCGCGGATCGGGGATACGCAGTATTTT
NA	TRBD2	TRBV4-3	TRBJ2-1	CASSQDSAGDQVDEQFF	TGCGCCAGCAGCCAAGATTCTGCGGGAGATCAAGTCGATGAGCAGTTCTTC
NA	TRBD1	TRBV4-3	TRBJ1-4	CASSPQQGTEKLFF	TGCGCCAGCAGCCCCCAACAGGGGACAGAAAAACTGTTTTTT
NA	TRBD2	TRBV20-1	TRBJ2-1	CSASDLAGIYNEQFF	TGCAGTGCTAGTGATCTAGCGGGGATTTACAATGAGCAGTTCTTC
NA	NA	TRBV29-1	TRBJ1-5	CSVEINGQGNQPQHF	TGCAGCGTTGAAATTAATGGGCAAGGCAATCAGCCCCAGCATTTT
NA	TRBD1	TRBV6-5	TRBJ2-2	CASSWTGRWAGELFF	TGTGCCAGCAGTTGGACAGGGAGGTGGGCCGGGGAGCTGTTTTTT
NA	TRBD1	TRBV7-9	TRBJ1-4	CASSLGDREGEKLFF	TGTGCCAGCAGCTTAGGGGACAGGGAAGGTGAAAAACTGTTTTTT
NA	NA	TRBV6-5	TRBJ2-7	CASRGLSSYEQYF	TGTGCCAGCAGGGGACTTAGCTCCTACGAGCAGTACTTC
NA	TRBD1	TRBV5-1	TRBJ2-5	CASSLADRDSKETQYF	TGCGCCAGCAGCTTAGCGGACAGGGATTCGAAAGAGACCCAGTACTTC
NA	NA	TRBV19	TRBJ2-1	CASSIFLSGQNNEQFF	TGTGCCAGTAGTATTTTCCTCAGCGGCCAAAACAATGAGCAGTTCTTC
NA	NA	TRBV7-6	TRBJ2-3	CASSHRELTDTQYF	TGTGCCAGCAGCCACAGGGAGTTAACAGATACGCAGTATTTT
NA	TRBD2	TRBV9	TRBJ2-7	CASSVGPAAGGPYEQYF	TGTGCCAGCAGCGTAGGTCCCGCGGCGGGAGGGCCTTACGAGCAGTACTTC
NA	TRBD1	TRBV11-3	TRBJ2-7	CASSFRTGGSYEQYF	TGTGCCAGCAGCTTTCGGACAGGGGGCTCCTACGAGCAGTACTTC
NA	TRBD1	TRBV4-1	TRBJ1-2	CASSQEETGGYGYTF	TGCGCCAGCAGCCAAGAGGAGACAGGGGGATATGGCTACACCTTC
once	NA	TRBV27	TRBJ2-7	CASSLSRVGPYSYEQYF	TGTGCCAGCAGTTTATCCAGGGTAGGGCCTTATTCCTACGAGCAGTACTTC
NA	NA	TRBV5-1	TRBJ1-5	CASSLVPGGDREPQHF	TGCGCCAGCAGCTTGGTGCCCGGCGGGGATAGGGAGCCCCAGCATTTT
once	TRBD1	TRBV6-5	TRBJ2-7	CASSYRTGQGRNEQYF	TGTGCCAGCAGTTATCGGACGGGACAGGGACGTAACGAGCAGTACTTC
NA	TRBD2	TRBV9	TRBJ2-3	CASSVASGQTDTQYF	TGTGCCAGCAGCGTAGCTAGCGGGCAGACAGATACGCAGTATTTT
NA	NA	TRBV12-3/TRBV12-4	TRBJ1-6	CASSLGGYSPLHF	TGTGCCAGCAGTTTAGGCGGGTATTCACCCCTCCACTTT
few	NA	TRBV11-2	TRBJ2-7	CASQREITSYEQYF	TGTGCCAGCCAACGGGAGATCACCTCCTACGAGCAGTACTTC
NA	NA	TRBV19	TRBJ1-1	CASTGIRGNTEAFF	TGTGCCAGTACCGGGATTCGGGGGAACACTGAAGCTTTCTTT
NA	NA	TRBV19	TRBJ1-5	CASSIFEYSNQPQHF	TGTGCCAGTAGTATCTTTGAGTATAGCAATCAGCCCCAGCATTTT
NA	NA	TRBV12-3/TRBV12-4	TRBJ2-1	CASNPTTYNEQFF	TGTGCCAGCAACCCGACAACCTACAATGAGCAGTTCTTC
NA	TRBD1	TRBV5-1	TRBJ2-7	CASSLAGQGAREQYF	TGCGCCAGCAGCTTGGCCGGACAGGGGGCGCGGGAGCAGTACTTC
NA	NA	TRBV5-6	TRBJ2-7	CASSWGGEVEQYF	TGTGCCAGCAGCTGGGGTGGGGAGGTCGAGCAGTACTTC
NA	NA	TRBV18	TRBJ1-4	CASSGDTYATNEKLFF	TGTGCCAGCTCGGGGGACACCTATGCAACTAATGAAAAACTGTTTTTT
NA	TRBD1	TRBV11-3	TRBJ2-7	CASSLAGTGGYEQYF	TGTGCCAGCAGCTTAGCGGGGACAGGGGGCTACGAGCAGTACTTC
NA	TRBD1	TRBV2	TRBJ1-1	CASSIKGADTEAFF	TGTGCCAGCAGTATTAAGGGGGCCGACACTGAAGCTTTCTTT